The next 3 T cell receptor beta chains were all read from a single sample in a study of blood T cell repertoires in COVID-19. TCRdb keeps only in-frame clones here, not all; method: immunoSEQ multiplex PCR. The data hold some 180,000 clones, with approximately 86% observed a single time. Sequenced sample: PBMCs or T cells enriched from blood (not recorded which). These receptors were collected from a woman aged 40 to 55 in a cohort exposed to, infected with or recovered from COVID-19 (not recorded which).

This clone has a handful of counts. The rearrangement links TRBV7-9 to TRBJ1-6; 7 bases match TRBD1. The V gene end was trimmed by 3 bases and the J gene end by 3 bases; junction bases not matched to a gene: 8. The CDR3 extends over 17 amino acids. CDR1 and CDR2 from the germline V gene are SEHNR and FQNEAQ (reference sequence). CDR3 sequence reads: CASSLAGAGGYNSPLHF. CDR3 nucleotide sequence: TGTGCCAGCAGCTTGGCTGGGGCAGGGGGCTATAATTCACCCCTCCACTTT.

This chain joins TRBV7-9 and TRBJ2-7; 9 nucleotides agree with TRBD1. The ends lost 5 bases at V and 5 bases at J; junction bases unmatched: 10. Germline loops: CDR1 SEHNR, CDR2 FQNEAQ (reference sequence). This CDR3 is built from 15 residues. The CDR3 coding sequence is TGTGCCAGCAGCCCGTTTGACAGGGGGACTGACGAGCAGTACTTC. Protein sequence: CASSPFDRGTDEQYF.

J is TRBJ2-7 and V is TRBV15; 7 positions agree with TRBD1. The CDR3 runs to 15 residues. The junction had 6 bases not matched to a gene; V was cut back by 1 base and J by 3 bases. Germline CDR1 is LNHNV and CDR2 is YYDKDF (reference sequence). The CDR3 DNA sequence: TGTGCCACCAGCAGAGGGACAGGAGGACACTACGAGCAGTACTTC. Residues: CATSRGTGGHYEQYF.